Detailed here is one T cell receptor (beta chain). This clonotype was seen many times. What antigen it recognizes has not been identified. Base qualities are not at hand, and no much larger clone is one base apart. The TCR beta CDR3 regions were amplified from RNA transcripts. The TCR CDR3 was subjected to a first round of RT-PCR using the HTBI primer set and the Qiagen OneStep RT-PCR kit. A second multiplex PCR round built the libraries, followed by size selection and purification. Libraries were sequenced paired-end with 100 bp reads on an Illumina HiSeq2000. Per the source publication's procedure: SOAPnuke was used to process the raw data, with reads discarded if the reads contained adapters or uncalled bases, had a mean Phred below 15, or lacked an exact constant-primer or identifier match. High-quality paired reads were merged with COPE v1.2.5, and unique nucleotide sequences were defined as clonotypes. MiTCR v1.1 was used to align the clonotypes against IMGT TRBV, TRBD and TRBJ reference segments. The analysis was restricted to V-J combinations with a frequency above 0.0001, which together covered 99.2% of the repertoires. The TCS score was defined as the ratio of F50 (clonal expansion) to E x V (chaos), calculated using BLOSUM62-based TCRdist between CDR3 peptides within each V-J. Welch's t-statistics and random forest reduced 500 to 550 V-J features to 13, which were used in a naive Bayes classifier (R e1071). TCRdb handled the public reads itself, with Q25 trimming in fastp and clone calling in MiXCR, and kept productive beta chains. Each CDR3 protein appears once, grouped with its most common genes and DNA. The V and J calls shown here were made by TCRdb, not taken from the authors' results. The sample contains roughly 740,000 distinct CDR3 sequences, 15% to 20% of them found a single time. Around 7.7% of the sample rests with the top ten.

CDR1 LGHDT and CDR2 YNNKEL are derived from the germline V gene (reference sequence). Trimming costs V 8 bases and J 7 bases, and their ends lie 12 bases apart. Including the terminal cysteine and phenylalanine, the CDR3 comprises 12 residues. Only the CDR3 DNA stays, 36 bases, in frame from base 1. This specimen comes from a study of T cells in Graves' hyperthyroidism and ophthalmopathy (dated by TCRdb to the late 2010s). A note on the overall study: Peripheral blood samples were taken at initial diagnosis, before any treatment was given. According to the paper, TCR Vbeta CDR3 sequencing was carried out on over 130 peripheral blood samples, which came from approximately 41 ophthalmopathy, around 75 hyperthyroidism and 17 progressor patients. In addition, the study compared T-cell repertoires in thyroid tissue and in blood from about 6 Graves' hyperthyroidism patients. To identify distinguishing TCR V-J signatures, a discovery cohort of 100 or so patients was used, comprising fewer than 45 with Graves' ophthalmopathy and 57 with stable Graves' hyperthyroidism. Once sampling was done, hyperthyroidism patients were given methimazole at a starting dose of 30 mg daily, whereas ophthalmopathy patients were given high-dose intravenous methylprednisolone. The 85 to 100 discovery patients were divided at random into training and test sets in a 7:3 ratio. Prospective prediction of ophthalmopathy was tested in an independent validation cohort of approximately 19 hyperthyroidism patients and 17 patients who later progressed to ophthalmopathy.

General study outcomes and caveats: In validation, the model predicted progression to ophthalmopathy a median of roughly 6.5 months before onset, with about 67% sensitivity and 72.22% specificity. Sample size was not statistically predetermined, and investigators were not blinded to group allocation. Ophthalmopathy was separated from stable hyperthyroidism by a 13 V-J signature model, with 87.88% sensitivity and about 84% specificity obtained in cross-validation and 80%/75% obtained in testing. Most expanded thyroid clonotypes (frequency above 0.001) were also found in blood, which suggests that blood repertoires may mirror thyroid immune responses.

Stable Graves' hyperthyroidism was defined as no progression to ophthalmopathy during 18 months of follow-up. Hyperthyroidism patients were newly diagnosed, had a disease duration of under 2 months, and were aged 18 to 65 years. The study excluded patients with uncontrolled infections, other autoimmune diseases, pregnancy or lactation. Clinical symptoms, serum thyroxine and TRAb, thyroid ultrasound, and orbital computed tomography formed the basis for the diagnoses. PBMCs were isolated from about 9.2 ml of fresh peripheral blood by Ficoll-Paque density gradient centrifugation. Trizol reagent was used to extract total RNA, and RNA quality was then checked on an Agilent 2100 Bioanalyzer.

The sequence was obtained from a man younger than 35 with Graves' hyperthyroidism. Here the chain combines TRBV3-1 and TRBJ1-5, and TRBD1 may be the D gene, going by 6 matching bases. Input material: blood. The DNA sequence is as follows: TGTGCCAGCTCACAGGGACGCCAGCCCCAGCATTTT. The translation is CASSQGRQPQHF.